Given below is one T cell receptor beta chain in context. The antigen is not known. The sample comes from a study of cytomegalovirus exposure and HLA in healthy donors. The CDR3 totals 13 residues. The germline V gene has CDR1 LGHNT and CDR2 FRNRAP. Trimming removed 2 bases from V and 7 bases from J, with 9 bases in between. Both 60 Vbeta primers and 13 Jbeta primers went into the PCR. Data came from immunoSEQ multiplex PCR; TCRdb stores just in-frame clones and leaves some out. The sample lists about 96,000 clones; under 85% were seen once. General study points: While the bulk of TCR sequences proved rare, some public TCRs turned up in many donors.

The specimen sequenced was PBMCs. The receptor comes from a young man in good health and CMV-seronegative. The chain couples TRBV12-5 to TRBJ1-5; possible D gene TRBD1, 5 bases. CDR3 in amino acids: CASGLTGLQPQHF. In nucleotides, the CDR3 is TGTGCTAGTGGTTTGACGGGACTCCAGCCCCAGCATTTT. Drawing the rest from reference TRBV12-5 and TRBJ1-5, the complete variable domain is DARVTQTPRHKVTEMGQEVTMRCQPILGHNTVFWYRQTMMQGLELLAYFRNRAPLDDSGMPKDRFSAEMPDATLATLKIQPSEPRDSAVYFCASGLTGLQPQHFGDGTRLSIL.